What follows are 2 T cell receptor beta chains derived from one specimen sequenced in a study of shared clonotypes between healthy human individuals. The method was immunoSEQ multiplex PCR; TCRdb's version includes in-frame clones alone and lacks a portion of them. This table has a few hundred thousand clones, around 87% appearing once. Input material: memory CD8+ T cells sorted from blood. Indicated subset: CD45RO+ cells pooled with CCR7-negative TemRA cells. The origin of the receptors is a man between 18 and 29 years old in good health.

This clone was seen more than once but under ten times. V gene TRBV6-6 combines with J gene TRBJ2-7; unclear D gene. The CDR3 loop spans 14 amino acids. V shed 6 bases and J shed 0 bases, with 12 bases lying between them. Germline lookup yields CDR1 MNHNY and CDR2 SVGAGI (reference sequence). The CDR3 protein is CASSPTRGSYEQYF. CDR3 in DNA: TGTGCCAGCAGCCCTACCCGCGGCTCCTACGAGCAGTACTTC.

The chain links TRBV7-9 to TRBJ2-5; 9 nucleotides match TRBD2. The CDR3 runs to 19 residues. Unmatched junction bases numbered 13, after V lost 2 bases and J lost 0 bases. Germline CDR1 reads SEHNR; CDR2 reads FQNEAQ (reference sequence). CDR3 bases: TGTGCCAGCAGCTTACCTTTAGCGGGGGCCAGCTTGTACCAAGAGACCCAGTACTTC. Translating it yields CASSLPLAGASLYQETQYF.